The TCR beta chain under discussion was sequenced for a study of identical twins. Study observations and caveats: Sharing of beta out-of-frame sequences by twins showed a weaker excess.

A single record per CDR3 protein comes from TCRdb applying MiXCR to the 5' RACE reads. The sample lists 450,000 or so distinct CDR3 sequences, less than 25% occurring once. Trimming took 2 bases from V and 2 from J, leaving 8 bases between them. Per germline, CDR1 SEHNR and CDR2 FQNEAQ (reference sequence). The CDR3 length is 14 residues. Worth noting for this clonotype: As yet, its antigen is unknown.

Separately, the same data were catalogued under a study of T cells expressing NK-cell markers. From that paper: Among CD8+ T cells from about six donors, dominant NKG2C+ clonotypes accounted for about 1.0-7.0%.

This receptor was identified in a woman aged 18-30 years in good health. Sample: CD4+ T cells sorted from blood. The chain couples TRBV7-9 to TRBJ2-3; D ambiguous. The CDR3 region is CASSLLGITDTQYF. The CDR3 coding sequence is TGTGCCAGCAGCTTATTGGGGATCACAGATACGCAGTATTTT.